The 30 T cell receptor beta chains reported below all come from one sample, sequenced in a study of T cell responses to AZD1222 COVID-19 vaccine. Some clones are missing from TCRdb's copy, which holds only in-frame ones; the method was immunoSEQ multiplex PCR. Here the sample spans some 160,000 clones, around nine tenths being singletons. The material sequenced was peripheral blood, taken 28 days after the second AZD1222 dose. The receptor set was obtained from an adult who received the AZD1222 COVID-19 vaccine.

The CDR3 spells CASSSFLSYGYTF. The CDR3 region has the DNA TGTGCCAGCAGCTCGTTCCTCTCCTATGGCTACACCTTC. This chain uses TRBV11-2 with TRBJ1-2, with D uncertain. CDR1 SGHAT and CDR2 FQNNGV come from the germline V gene. CDR3 size: 13 residues. V lost 4 bases and J 4 bases, leaving 10 bases between the germline ends. Variable domain in full (rest from reference TRBV11-2 and TRBJ1-2): EAGVAQSPRYKIIEKRQSVAFWCNPISGHATLYWYQQILGQGPKLLIQFQNNGVVDDSQLPKDRFSAERLKGVDSTLKIQPAKLEDSAVYLCASSSFLSYGYTFGSGTRLTVV.

The chain combines TRBV19 with TRBJ1-2, with a tentative D call TRBD1 (5 bases). CDR1 is LNHDA, CDR2 SQIVND, per germline (reference sequence). CDR3 length: 14 residues. Trimming left V 5 bases short and J 8 bases short, with 18 bases between. This chain's CDR3 is CASSARDPRGGYTF. The CDR3 DNA reads as TGTGCCAGTAGTGCCCGGGACCCTCGGGGGGGCTACACCTTC.

The rearrangement links TRBV6-5 to TRBJ2-2, with D unclear. Germline V lookup: CDR1 MNHEY, CDR2 SVGAGI. The CDR3 loop spans 14 amino acids. V shed 7 bases and J shed 6 bases, with 15 bases lying between them. The CDR3 DNA is TGTGCCAGCACTAGAAGGTCCGGTGCCGGGGAGCTGTTTTTT. This gives the protein CASTRRSGAGELFF.

The rearrangement links TRBV18 to TRBJ2-6; unclear D gene. The CDR3 length is 17 residues. Germline lookup yields CDR1 KGHSH and CDR2 LQKENI. V was trimmed by 1 base and J by 0 bases, leaving 10 bases between them. CDR3 in amino acids: CASSPRMDPSGANVLTF. The CDR3 DNA sequence: TGTGCCAGCTCACCACGGATGGACCCCTCTGGGGCCAACGTCCTGACTTTC.

The chain carries TRBV4-2 and TRBJ1-2; 9 bases line up with TRBD1. The CDR3 is 15 amino acids. Trimming took 3 bases from V and 5 from J; bases not matched to a gene: 7. The germline gives CDR1 LGHNA, CDR2 YNFKEQ. CDR3 sequence: CASSQRGGQGYGYTF. CDR3 sequence (DNA): TGTGCCAGCAGCCAGAGGGGCGGACAGGGGTATGGCTACACCTTC.

The chain employs TRBV25-1 and TRBJ1-2; weak D call: TRBD1 (6 bases). Trimming shortened V by 6 bases and J by 7 bases, and 15 bases separated the two germline ends. The CDR3 loop spans 13 amino acids. CDR1 MGHDK and CDR2 SYGVNS come from the germline V gene. CDR3 residues: CASSPTGTGGYTF. The CDR3 DNA follows: TGTGCCAGCAGCCCGACAGGAACGGGTGGCTACACCTTC.

This rearrangement joins TRBV27 to TRBJ1-2; 9 positions agree with TRBD1. With V trimmed by 3 bases and J by 0 bases, 8 bases remained unmatched. This CDR3 is built from 17 residues. Germline CDR1 is MNHEY and CDR2 is SMNVEV (reference sequence). The CDR3 is CASSFTHYRGPNYGYTF. CDR3 nucleotides: TGTGCCAGCAGTTTCACGCATTACAGGGGGCCTAACTATGGCTACACCTTC.

V and J are TRBV18 and TRBJ1-3; D call uncertain. Germline V gene data show CDR1 as KGHSH and CDR2 as LQKENI. The CDR3 loop spans 16 amino acids. V was cut by 2 bases and J by 0 bases, with 11 bases left in between. CDR3 coding DNA: TGTGCCAGCTCACCAACGAGAGACATCTCTGGAAACACCATATATTTT. It translates to CASSPTRDISGNTIYF. Combining the CDR3 with reference TRBV18 and TRBJ1-3 gives the whole variable domain NAGVMQNPRHLVRRRGQEARLRCSPMKGHSHVYWYRQLPEEGLKFMVYLQKENIIDESGMPKERFSAEFPKEGPSILRIQQVVRGDSAAYFCASSPTRDISGNTIYFGEGSWLTVV.

The rearrangement links TRBV7-2 to TRBJ1-3; 8 nucleotides line up with TRBD1. Trimming removed 0 bases from V and 1 base from J; junction bases left unmatched: 2. CDR3 length: 16 amino acids. Germline V gives CDR1 SGHTA, CDR2 FQGNSA. In DNA form, the CDR3 reads TGTGCCAGCAGCTTAGCGGACAGGGCGTCTGGAAACACCATATATTTT. Its protein is CASSLADRASGNTIYF.

The rearrangement uses TRBV5-1 and TRBJ2-3; TRBD1 matches 7 bases. The trim removed 4 bases at V and 2 bases at J, leaving 4 bases unmatched. The germline CDR1 and CDR2 sequences are SGHRS and YFSETQ. The CDR3 spans 14 residues. CDR3 protein: CASSVGQDTDTQYF. The DNA of the CDR3 is TGCGCCAGCAGCGTCGGACAGGACACAGATACGCAGTATTTT. Full variable domain (rest looked up from reference TRBV5-1 and TRBJ2-3): KAGVTQTPRYLIKTRGQQVTLSCSPISGHRSVSWYQQTPGQGLQFLFEYFSETQRNKGNFPGRFSGRQFSNSRSEMNVSTLELGDSALYLCASSVGQDTDTQYFGPGTRLTVL.

V gene TRBV5-6 combines with J gene TRBJ1-2; D is unresolved. This CDR3 is built from 13 residues. CDR1 is SGHDT and CDR2 is YYEEEE in the germline V gene. Trimming stripped 7 bases from V and 3 bases from J, with 13 bases between. CDR3 DNA sequence: TGTGCCAGCGGGGAGATCTATCACTATGGCTACACCTTC. It codes for CASGEIYHYGYTF.

The chain combines TRBV5-1 with TRBJ2-1, with D uncertain. The germline V gene has CDR1 SGHRS and CDR2 YFSETQ. The length of the CDR3 is 14 residues. Trimming removed 3 bases from V and 8 bases from J, with 15 bases in between. As DNA, the CDR3 is TGCGCCAGCAGCTCTAGTCTTGGATTGGATGAGCAGTTCTTC. Translation: CASSSSLGLDEQFF.

The gene calls are TRBV12-3 or TRBV12-4 and TRBJ2-5, with unresolved D. The ends were cut back, 2 bases at V and 4 bases at J, with 5 bases in the middle. CDR3 length: 12 residues. The CDR3, as DNA: TGTGCCAGCAGTTTACATCGAGAGACCCAGTACTTC. Translated: CASSLHRETQYF.

The chain links TRBV30 to TRBJ1-1, with 7 bases lining up with TRBD1. The CDR3 has 13 residues. From germline, CDR1 is GTSNPN and CDR2 SVGIG (reference sequence). J lost 10 bases, V lost 0 bases, and 8 bases had no gene match. CDR3: CAWSVKGGGRAFF. CDR3 nucleotide sequence: TGTGCCTGGAGTGTAAAAGGGGGCGGTCGAGCTTTCTTT.

CDR3 bases: TGCGCCAGCAGTGAGTCAACGGATCAGCCCCAGCATTTT. Translating gives CASSESTDQPQHF. The chain employs TRBV10-1 and TRBJ1-5; D gene ambiguous. There are 13 residues in the CDR3. Germline CDR1 and CDR2: WNHNN and SYGVQD (reference sequence). Deletions cut 0 bases from V and 5 bases from J, with 5 bases between.

The chain has TRBV7-7 and TRBJ2-2, with D possibly TRBD1 on 5 matching bases. CDR3 size: 15 residues. Trimming removed 2 bases from V and 7 bases from J, with 14 bases in between. CDR1 and CDR2 from the germline V gene are SSHAT and FNYEAQ (reference sequence). CDR3 region: CASSLCRDCGGELFF. CDR3 nucleotides: TGTGCCAGCAGCTTATGCAGGGATTGTGGCGGGGAGCTGTTTTTT.

V and J are TRBV7-2 and TRBJ2-3; no reliable D call. The CDR3 loop spans 14 amino acids. Trimming stripped 5 bases from V and 4 bases from J, with 13 bases between. From germline, CDR1 is SGHTA and CDR2 FQGNSA. CDR3 in amino acids: CASSRRKIPDTQYF. CDR3 sequence (DNA): TGTGCCAGCAGCCGCCGCAAGATCCCAGATACGCAGTATTTT.

The J gene is TRBJ2-4, the V gene TRBV5-5, with D possibly TRBD1 on 5 matching bases. The CDR3 has 13 residues. Germline lookup yields CDR1 SGHKS and CDR2 YYEKEE (reference sequence). Trimming took 3 bases from V and 5 from J, leaving 9 bases between them. CDR3 region: CASSSVQENIQYF. CDR3 DNA: TGTGCCAGCAGCTCAGTACAGGAAAACATTCAGTACTTC.

This clone has a single count. CDR3 bases: TGTGCCAGTAGTCCGACAGGGGACTCCTACGAGCAGTACTTC. This encodes CASSPTGDSYEQYF. This chain connects TRBV19 to TRBJ2-7, with TRBD1 matching 8 bases. Germline V CDR1 and CDR2: LNHDA, SQIVND (reference sequence). J lost 0 bases, V lost 5 bases, and 3 bases had no gene match. This CDR3 comprises 14 residues.

Only a few counts were recorded for this clone. The gene calls are TRBV3-1 (or the pseudogene TRBV3-2) and TRBJ2-3; 10 nucleotides line up with TRBD2. CDR3 length: 18 amino acids. Trimming removed 5 bases from V and 1 base from J; junction bases left unmatched: 12. Germline loops: CDR1 LGHDT, CDR2 YNNKEL (reference sequence). CDR3 DNA sequence: TGTGCCAGCAGCAACACTCGACAGCGGGGGGGACGCACAGATACGCAGTATTTT. Translated: CASSNTRQRGGRTDTQYF.

To note about this clone: The same CDR3 also results from other DNA sequences found in this sample. The J gene is TRBJ2-3, the V gene TRBV5-1, with D perhaps matching TRBD1 (6 bases). V shed 2 bases and J shed 1 base, with 8 bases lying between them. The CDR3 contains 14 residues. CDR1 and CDR2 (germline): SGHRS, YFSETQ. The CDR3 DNA reads TGCGCCAGCAGCTTACAGGGAGGCACAGATACGCAGTATTTT. This sequence encodes CASSLQGGTDTQYF.

This chain uses TRBV7-6 with TRBJ2-7; D may be TRBD1 or TRBD2 (5 bases each). Trimming stripped 2 bases from V and 5 bases from J, with 16 bases between. Germline-derived CDR1 and CDR2 are SGHVS and FNYEAQ. The CDR3 loop spans 15 amino acids. The DNA of the CDR3 is TGTGCCAGCAGCTTATTCTCCCGACGGGGCGACGAGCAGTACTTC. Translation: CASSLFSRRGDEQYF.

This sequence joins TRBV19 and TRBJ2-1; TRBD1 or TRBD2 may be the D gene (5 bases each). V gave up 3 bases and J gave up 1 base, with 7 bases separating them. The CDR3 loop spans 14 amino acids. The germline gives CDR1 LNHDA, CDR2 SQIVND (reference sequence). CDR3 loop: CASSIGASYNEQFF. CDR3 sequence (DNA): TGTGCCAGTAGTATCGGGGCTTCCTACAATGAGCAGTTCTTC.

As to this clone: A read error may account for a junction end that differs from germline. The gene calls are TRBV4-2 and TRBJ1-1; D might be TRBD1 (5 bases). The V gene's germline CDR1 is LGHNA and CDR2 YNFKEQ. CDR3 length: 14 amino acids. CDR3 loop: CASSQEGRNAEAFF. In nucleotides, the CDR3 is TGTGCCAGCAGCCAAGAGGGGCGGAACGCTGAAGCTTTCTTT.

The V and J genes are TRBV18 and TRBJ1-6, with D tentatively TRBD1 (6 bases). V lost 5 bases and J 10 bases, leaving 18 bases between the germline ends. This CDR3 comprises 15 residues. Per the germline V gene, CDR1 is KGHSH and CDR2 is LQKENI. The CDR3 sequence: CASSVSGTIGSPLHF. Written as DNA, the CDR3 is TGTGCCAGCTCAGTATCCGGGACAATTGGGTCACCCCTCCACTTT.

This rearrangement joins TRBV11-2 to TRBJ2-5, with D tentatively TRBD1 (5 bases). From germline, CDR1 is SGHAT and CDR2 FQNNGV. V dropped 5 bases and J dropped 5 bases, with 15 bases sitting between them. The CDR3 is made up of 14 amino acids. The CDR3: CASSPRAYLETQYF. Written as DNA, the CDR3 is TGTGCCAGCAGCCCCAGGGCATACTTGGAGACCCAGTACTTC.

V and J are TRBV5-1 and TRBJ1-3; D gene ambiguous. The germline V gene has CDR1 SGHRS and CDR2 YFSETQ. CDR3 length: 15 amino acids. The V gene lost 3 bases and the J gene lost 0 bases, with 10 bases spanning the gap. In DNA form, the CDR3 reads TGCGCCAGCAGCTCCCTGGGTGACTCTGGAAACACCATATATTTT. As protein: CASSSLGDSGNTIYF.

Only one count was recorded for this clone. The rearrangement joins TRBV11-3 to TRBJ1-1; D uncertain. The V gene lost 3 bases and the J gene lost 10 bases, with 15 bases spanning the gap. Germline CDR1 reads SGHNT; CDR2 reads YENEEA. The length of the CDR3 is 13 residues. The CDR3: CASSFPTLRGAFF. DNA of the CDR3: TGTGCCAGCAGCTTCCCCACTTTACGTGGAGCTTTCTTT.

The rearrangement uses TRBV4-3 and TRBJ2-7; 11 bases are shared with TRBD1. V was pared by 6 bases and J by 1 base, with 5 bases of the junction left unmatched. The CDR3 sequence is 15 residues long. CDR1 and CDR2 from the germline V gene are LGHNA and YSLEER. The CDR3 is CASSPGQGASYEQYF. In nucleotides, the CDR3 is TGCGCCAGCAGTCCCGGACAGGGGGCTTCCTACGAGCAGTACTTC.

CDR3 residues: CAISLRHGDSGYTF. As DNA, the CDR3 is TGTGCCATCAGTCTACGGCACGGGGATAGTGGCTACACCTTC. This chain uses TRBV10-3 with TRBJ1-2; D gene uncertain. Trimming took off 5 bases at V and 7 bases at J, with 17 bases between the two ends. The CDR3 totals 14 residues. CDR1 and CDR2 from the germline V gene are ENHRY and SYGVKD.